These 25 T cell receptor beta chains were all obtained from the same sample, sequenced in a study of T cells in Graves' hyperthyroidism and ophthalmopathy. There were TCR beta CDR3 regions amplified from RNA transcripts. First-round RT-PCR targeting the TCR CDR3 was performed with the HTBI primer set. TCRdb used MiXCR to reprocess the multiplex PCR reads, holding one entry per CDR3 protein. This sample has hundreds of thousands of distinct CDR3 sequences, with around a sixth found just once. Sequenced material: blood. These receptors were collected from a woman between 50 and 59 years old with Graves' hyperthyroidism that later progressed to Graves' ophthalmopathy.

This clonotype came up many times. This chain uses TRBV30 with TRBJ2-3; 11 positions match TRBD1. Per germline, CDR1 GTSNPN and CDR2 SVGIG (reference sequence). The CDR3 is 16 residues long. V lost 3 bases and J lost 4; bases outside the gene matches: 9. This chain's CDR3 is CAWSPRTGGISDTQYF. The CDR3 region has the DNA TGTGCCTGGAGCCCTAGGACAGGGGGCATTTCAGATACGCAGTATTTT.

Many counts were recorded for this clonotype. Germline is not matched at one junction end, which may reflect a read error. This chain links TRBV20-1 with TRBJ1-1; 8 bases fit TRBD1. Germline values: CDR1 DFQATT, CDR2 SNEGSKA (reference sequence). The CDR3 is made up of 14 amino acids. The CDR3 loop reads CSTRTGRLNTEAFF. The CDR3 DNA sequence: TGCAGTACTAGGACAGGGCGCTTGAACACTGAAGCTTTCTTT.

This clonotype was found many times. The chain carries TRBV20-1 and TRBJ1-2; D unresolved. The V and J ends lost 1 base and 3 bases respectively, with 18 bases between them. This CDR3 comprises 16 residues. Germline V CDR1 and CDR2: DFQATT, SNEGSKA (reference sequence). The CDR3 DNA follows: TGCAGTGCTAGAGCCACCAGTGCAAGGAGCGACTATGGCTACACCTTC. Translated, it gives CSARATSARSDYGYTF.

This chain joins TRBV28 and TRBJ1-5; D gene uncertain. V lost 5 bases and J 11 bases, leaving 16 bases between the germline ends. The V gene's germline CDR1 is MDHEN and CDR2 SYDVKM. CDR3 size: 13 residues. The CDR3 loop is CASSPNTPEAQHF. CDR3 DNA sequence: TGTGCCAGCAGTCCGAACACACCGGAGGCCCAGCATTTT.

The rearrangement joins TRBV2 to TRBJ1-2, with D perhaps TRBD1 (5 bases). In germline, CDR1 is SNHLY, CDR2 FYNNEI. Trimming removed 8 bases from V and 4 bases from J, with 17 bases in between. This CDR3 is built from 14 residues. The DNA of the CDR3 is TGTGCCAGCTCTGGGGGGAACAAGACCTATGGCTACACCTTC. This encodes CASSGGNKTYGYTF.

This clonotype was found a few times. The rearrangement uses TRBV6-2 or TRBV6-3 and TRBJ2-1; TRBD1 aligns across 7 bases. This CDR3 has 16 amino acids. V lost 6 bases and J lost 6; bases outside the gene matches: 14. Germline V CDR1 and CDR2: MNHEY, SVGEGT. CDR3 residues: CASSRADRVGANEQFF. CDR3 nucleotides: TGTGCCAGCAGCAGGGCAGACAGGGTGGGGGCCAATGAGCAGTTCTTC.

This chain links TRBV6-6 with TRBJ2-2, with TRBD1 identical over 8 bases. Trimming at V came to 0 bases and at J to 4 bases, leaving 4 bases not matched to a gene. The CDR3 is 16 residues long. Germline V gene sequence: CDR1 MNHNY, CDR2 SVGAGI (reference sequence). Here the CDR3 DNA reads TGTGCCAGCAGTTACTCGCAGGGGGCCCTCACCGGGGAGCTGTTTTTT. It is translated as CASSYSQGALTGELFF.

The genes are TRBV9 and TRBJ1-2; TRBD1 aligns across 9 bases. Germline V gives CDR1 SGDLS, CDR2 YYNGEE. The ends lost 0 bases at V and 6 bases at J; junction bases unmatched: 6. The length of the CDR3 is 15 residues. The CDR3 protein is CASSVAGTGMNGYTF. Here the CDR3 DNA reads TGTGCCAGCAGCGTAGCCGGGACAGGGATGAATGGCTACACCTTC.

This clonotype showed up many times. CDR3 DNA sequence: TGTGCCAGCAGCTGGGGACAGCTTTTGGGAGAGCAGTACTTC. Residues: CASSWGQLLGEQYF. The rearrangement joins TRBV11-2 to TRBJ2-7, with TRBD1 matching 7 bases. V lost 4 bases to trimming and J lost 7 bases; unmatched junction nucleotides: 10. The CDR3 contains 14 residues. Germline loops: CDR1 SGHAT, CDR2 FQNNGV.

The chain carries TRBV30 and TRBJ1-6, with D possibly TRBD1 on 5 matching bases. The germline CDR1 and CDR2 sequences are GTSNPN and SVGIG (reference sequence). Trimming stripped 3 bases from V and 10 bases from J, with 13 bases between. This CDR3 is built from 13 residues. The CDR3 here is CAWRWGEGSPLHF. The CDR3 DNA follows: TGTGCCTGGAGGTGGGGGGAAGGGTCACCCCTCCACTTT.

The chain combines TRBV2 with TRBJ2-1, with D hard to call. The V gene's germline CDR1 is SNHLY and CDR2 FYNNEI. V lost 6 bases, J lost 0 bases, and 21 bases lay in between. This CDR3 is built from 18 residues. The CDR3 reads CASSKEDWGEGSYNEQFF. CDR3 in DNA: TGTGCCAGCAGCAAAGAGGATTGGGGTGAAGGCTCCTACAATGAGCAGTTCTTC.

J is TRBJ2-3 and V is TRBV6-2 or TRBV6-3; 7 nucleotides line up with TRBD2. V gave up 5 bases and J gave up 2 bases; unmatched junction bases: 7. This CDR3 is built from 15 residues. Germline assignment: CDR1 MNHEY and CDR2 SVGEGT. The CDR3 sequence is CASSDLGGNTDTQYF. As DNA, the CDR3 is TGTGCCAGCAGTGATCTCGGGGGGAACACAGATACGCAGTATTTT.

A note on this clonotype: This may come from a read error, since a much larger clone is one base off. The chain uses TRBV12-5 and TRBJ2-1; 10 positions agree with TRBD2. Looked up from germline, CDR1 is LGHNT and CDR2 is FRNRAP. Trimming at V came to 7 bases and at J to 6 bases, leaving 9 bases not matched to a gene. There are 15 residues in the CDR3. The CDR3 loop reads CASAMERGGCNEQFF. The CDR3 DNA follows: TGTGCTAGTGCCATGGAGCGGGGGGGATGCAATGAGCAGTTCTTC.

There are many counts of this clonotype. The DNA of the CDR3 is TGTGCCAGCAGCTTAAGGGGACTAGCGGGCTTGAGCTCCTACAATGAGCAGTTCTTC. Its translation is CASSLRGLAGLSSYNEQFF. V is TRBV11-1 and J is TRBJ2-1; 12 bases match TRBD2. Trimming took 2 bases from V and 0 from J; bases not matched to a gene: 8. CDR3 length: 19 amino acids. Germline V gene lookup returns CDR1 SGHAT and CDR2 FQDESV (reference sequence). Together with reference TRBV11-1 and TRBJ2-1, the CDR3 gives the full variable domain: EAEVAQSPRYKITEKSQAVAFWCDPISGHATLYWYRQILGQGPELLVQFQDESVVDDSQLPKDRFSAERLKGVDSTLKIQPAELGDSAMYLCASSLRGLAGLSSYNEQFFGPGTRLTVL.

This clonotype was counted ten times or more. The chain joins TRBV7-3 to TRBJ2-3; the match to TRBD1 covers 8 bases. Per the germline V gene, CDR1 is SGHTA and CDR2 is FQGTGA. V dropped 5 bases and J dropped 4; count of bases not matched to a gene: 17. The CDR3 is 18 residues long. This CDR3 is CASSPIRTGPVDPDTQYF. CDR3 DNA sequence: TGTGCCAGCAGCCCGATTCGGACAGGGCCTGTTGACCCAGATACGCAGTATTTT.

Only a few counts were recorded for this clonotype. The chain joins TRBV6-1 to TRBJ1-1, with D possibly TRBD1 on 5 matching bases. The CDR3 is 15 residues long. Deletions cut 2 bases from V and 0 bases from J, with 10 bases between. The germline V gene encodes CDR1 MNHNS and CDR2 SASEGT. The CDR3 nucleotides are TGTGCCAGCAGTGAATTCGGGACGGTGAACACTGAAGCTTTCTTT. Its translation is CASSEFGTVNTEAFF.

This clonotype was seen at least ten times. The chain couples TRBV30 to TRBJ1-2; TRBD1 might be the D (5 bases). V was shortened by 5 bases and J by 3 bases, with 16 bases between the two germline ends. CDR3 length: 14 amino acids. The germline V gene has CDR1 GTSNPN and CDR2 SVGIG (reference sequence). DNA for the CDR3: TGTGCCTGGGCCCAGTCAGGGAGAGACTATGGCTACACCTTC. As protein: CAWAQSGRDYGYTF.

This clonotype has ten or more counts. The gene calls are TRBV11-2 and TRBJ1-1, with TRBD1 matching 9 bases. The CDR3 extends over 15 amino acids. The germline gives CDR1 SGHAT, CDR2 FQNNGV. The trim removed 4 bases at V and 3 bases at J, leaving 6 bases unmatched. The CDR3 sequence is CASSSTQGADTEAFF. The CDR3 DNA sequence: TGTGCCAGCAGCTCAACACAGGGGGCGGACACTGAAGCTTTCTTT.

This clonotype was seen at least ten times. The chain links TRBV6-1 to TRBJ1-2; 9 bases line up with TRBD1. V trimming: 7 bases; J trimming: 5 bases; junction bases outside the gene matches: 17. The CDR3 runs 17 residues. Germline lookup yields CDR1 MNHNS and CDR2 SASEGT. DNA of the CDR3: TGTGCCAGCACCCACCGGCAGGGGGACAGGGCGGTTTATGGCTACACCTTC. Its protein product is CASTHRQGDRAVYGYTF.

The chain carries TRBV30 and TRBJ2-3; 10 positions match TRBD2. The CDR3 consists of 15 residues. The germline V gene encodes CDR1 GTSNPN and CDR2 SVGIG (reference sequence). The ends lost 3 bases at V and 5 bases at J; junction bases unmatched: 8. In DNA form, the CDR3 reads TGTGCCTGGAGGAGGGCTAGCGGGGGTTTAGATACGCAGTATTTT. It is translated as CAWRRASGGLDTQYF.

Many counts were recorded for this clonotype. The V call is TRBV28, the J call TRBJ2-2; D might be TRBD1 (5 bases). The CDR3 length is 15 residues. The germline gives CDR1 MDHEN, CDR2 SYDVKM. Trimming shortened V by 1 base and J by 1 base, and 7 bases separated the two germline ends. CDR3 sequence: CASSLSGQNTGELFF. The CDR3 DNA reads TGTGCCAGCAGTTTATCAGGACAGAACACCGGGGAGCTGTTTTTT.

This clonotype was counted many times. The chain carries TRBV27 and TRBJ2-5, with D perhaps TRBD1 or TRBD2 (5 bases each). The V and J ends lost 5 bases and 5 bases respectively, with 15 bases between them. Germline V gives CDR1 MNHEY, CDR2 SMNVEV (reference sequence). The CDR3 has 14 amino acids. The CDR3 coding sequence is TGTGCCAGCAGTACCCGGGGCTATGGGGAGACCCAGTACTTC. Its translation is CASSTRGYGETQYF.

This clonotype was picked up many times. CDR3 region: CASSQDSGGSQPQHF. For the CDR3, the DNA is TGTGCCAGCAGCCAAGACTCAGGGGGCTCTCAGCCCCAGCATTTT. The V and J genes are TRBV3-1 and TRBJ1-5, with 8 bases aligning to TRBD1. CDR1 is LGHDT, CDR2 YNNKEL, per germline (reference sequence). With 0 bases clipped from V and 6 bases from J, the junction kept 4 bases outside the gene matches. The CDR3 contains 15 residues.

The chain couples TRBV12-3 or TRBV12-4 to TRBJ1-3; D may be TRBD1 (6 bases). Trimming removed 7 bases from V and 3 bases from J, with 13 bases in between. The CDR3 spans 14 residues. The CDR3 spells CASTGQLIGNTIYF. CDR3 in DNA: TGTGCCAGCACCGGACAGCTTATTGGAAACACCATATATTTT.

This chain uses TRBV10-2 with TRBJ2-5; no clear D gene. The CDR3 is 11 residues long. Germline values: CDR1 WSHSY, CDR2 SAAADI. V was clipped by 9 bases and J by 5 bases, with 10 bases between them. CDR3 in DNA: TGCGCCAGTCAGGATGAGGAGACCCAGTACTTC. Its protein is CASQDEETQYF.